This entry features one T cell receptor (beta chain) sequence. The antigen remains unidentified. The data are from a study of T cell responses to AZD1222 COVID-19 vaccine. The wider study: Second doses at about 4 or about 12 weeks were pooled. Findings and limits, study-wide: Unmutated variant regions are reportedly targeted by nearly half of spike-specific TCRs. In a largely white British group with more females than males, clonal diversity was possibly underestimated. Every sample of the repertoires postdated the peak T cell response.

CDR3 length equals 13 residues. Germline V lookup: CDR1 MGHRA, CDR2 YSYEKL. Deletions cut 5 bases from V and 1 base from J, with 8 bases between. Profiled with immunoSEQ multiplex PCR; TCRdb holds only in-frame clones, not every one. The sample lists 160,000 or so clones, 85% to 95% occurring once. The clonotype originates from an adult in good health. This sequence joins TRBV4-1 and TRBJ1-2; D is unresolved. The starting material was peripheral blood, obtained on day 0 of AZD1222 vaccination. CDR3: CASSSLRNYGYTF. The CDR3, as DNA: TGCGCCAGCAGCTCACTACGTAACTATGGCTACACCTTC.